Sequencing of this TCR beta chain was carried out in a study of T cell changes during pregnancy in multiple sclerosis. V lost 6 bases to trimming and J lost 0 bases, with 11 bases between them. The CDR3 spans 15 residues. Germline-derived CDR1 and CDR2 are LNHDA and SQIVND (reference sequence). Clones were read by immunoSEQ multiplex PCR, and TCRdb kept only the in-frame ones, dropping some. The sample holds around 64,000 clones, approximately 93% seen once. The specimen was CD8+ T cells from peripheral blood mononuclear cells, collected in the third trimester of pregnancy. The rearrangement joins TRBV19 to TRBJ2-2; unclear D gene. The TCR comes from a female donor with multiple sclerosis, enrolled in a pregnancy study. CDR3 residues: CASRNLVANTGELFF. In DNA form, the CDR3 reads TGTGCCAGTAGAAACTTGGTGGCGAACACCGGGGAGCTGTTTTTT. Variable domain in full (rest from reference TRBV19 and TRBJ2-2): DGGITQSPKYLFRKEGQNVTLSCEQNLNHDAMYWYRQDPGQGLRLIYYSQIVNDFQKGDIAEGYSVSREKKESFPLTVTSAQKNPTAFYLCASRNLVANTGELFFGEGSRLTVL.